The sequence of this T cell receptor beta chain was determined in a study of blood T cell repertoires in COVID-19. Background on the study: Sample material is recorded as cDNA or gDNA derived from T cells, B-cell-depleted T cells, or PBMCs.

The table came from immunoSEQ multiplex PCR; TCRdb's copy has only in-frame clones and leaves some out. Found here are over 250,000 clones, more than 80% of them singletons; the top ten hold around 1.1%. Allocation to cohorts depended on clinical history reported by the participants. Resolution of symptoms, clearance, or two negative PCRs was present in recovered Cohort 3 donors. The V segment lost 4 bases and the J segment 3 bases; nucleotides outside the gene matches: 10. Germline V gives CDR1 KGHDR, CDR2 SFDVKD. This CDR3 comprises 17 residues. This clonotype originated in a woman aged 25 to 39 who had recovered from COVID-19. Specimen: PBMCs or T cells enriched from blood (not recorded which). The rearrangement links TRBV24-1 to TRBJ2-3; TRBD1 matches at 9 bases. The CDR3 DNA is TGTGCCACCAGTGACCTCCCCGGGACAGGGCGAACAGATACGCAGTATTTT. Translated, it gives CATSDLPGTGRTDTQYF.